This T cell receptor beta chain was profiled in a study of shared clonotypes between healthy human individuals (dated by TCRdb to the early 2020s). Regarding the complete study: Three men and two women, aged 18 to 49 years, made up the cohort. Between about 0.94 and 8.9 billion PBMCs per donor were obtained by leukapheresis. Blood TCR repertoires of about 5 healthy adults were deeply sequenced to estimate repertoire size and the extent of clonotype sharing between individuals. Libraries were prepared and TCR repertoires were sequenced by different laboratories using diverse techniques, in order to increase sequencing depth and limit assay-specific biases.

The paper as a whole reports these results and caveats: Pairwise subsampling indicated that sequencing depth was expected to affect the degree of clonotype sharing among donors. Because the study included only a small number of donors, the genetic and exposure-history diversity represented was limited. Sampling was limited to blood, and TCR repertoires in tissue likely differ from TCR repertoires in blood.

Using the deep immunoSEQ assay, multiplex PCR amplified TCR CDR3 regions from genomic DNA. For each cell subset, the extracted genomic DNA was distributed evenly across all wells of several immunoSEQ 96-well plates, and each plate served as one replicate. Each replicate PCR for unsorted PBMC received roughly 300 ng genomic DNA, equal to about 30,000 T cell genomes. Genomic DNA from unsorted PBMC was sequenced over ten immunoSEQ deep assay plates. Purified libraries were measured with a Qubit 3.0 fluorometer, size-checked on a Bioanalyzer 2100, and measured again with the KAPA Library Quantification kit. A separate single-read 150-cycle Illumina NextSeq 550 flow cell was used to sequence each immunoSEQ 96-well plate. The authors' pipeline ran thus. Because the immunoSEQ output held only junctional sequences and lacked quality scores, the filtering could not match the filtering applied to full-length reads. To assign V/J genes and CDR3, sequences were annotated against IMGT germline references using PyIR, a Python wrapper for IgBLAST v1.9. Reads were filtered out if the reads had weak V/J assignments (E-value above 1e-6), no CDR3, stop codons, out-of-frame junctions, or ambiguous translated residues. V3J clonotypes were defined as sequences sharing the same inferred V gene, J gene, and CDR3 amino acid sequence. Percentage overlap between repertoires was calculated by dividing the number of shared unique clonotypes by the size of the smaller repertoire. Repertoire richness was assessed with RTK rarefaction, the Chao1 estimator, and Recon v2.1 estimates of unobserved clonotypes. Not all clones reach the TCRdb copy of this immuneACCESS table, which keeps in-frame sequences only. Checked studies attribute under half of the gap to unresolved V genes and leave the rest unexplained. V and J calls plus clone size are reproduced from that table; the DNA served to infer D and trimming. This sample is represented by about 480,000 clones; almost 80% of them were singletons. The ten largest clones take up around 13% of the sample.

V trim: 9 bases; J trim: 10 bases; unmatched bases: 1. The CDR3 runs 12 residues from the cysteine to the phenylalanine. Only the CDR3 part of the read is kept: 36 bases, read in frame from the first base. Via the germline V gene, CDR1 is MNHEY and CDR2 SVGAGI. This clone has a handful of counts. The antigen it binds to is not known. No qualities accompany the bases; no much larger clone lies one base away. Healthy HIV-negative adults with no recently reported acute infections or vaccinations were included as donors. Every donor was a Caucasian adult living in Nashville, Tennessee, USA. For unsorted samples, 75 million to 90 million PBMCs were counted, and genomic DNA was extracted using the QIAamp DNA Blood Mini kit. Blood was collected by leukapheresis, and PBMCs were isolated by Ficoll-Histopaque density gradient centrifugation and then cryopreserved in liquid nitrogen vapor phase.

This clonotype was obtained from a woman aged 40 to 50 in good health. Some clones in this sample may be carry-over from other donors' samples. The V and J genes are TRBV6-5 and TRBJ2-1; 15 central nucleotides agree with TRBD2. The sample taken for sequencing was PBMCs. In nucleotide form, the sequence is TGTGCCAGTGGGACTAGCGGGAGGGAGCAGTTCTTC. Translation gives CASGTSGREQFF.